This T cell receptor (beta chain) was captured by sequencing in a study of CD8 T cells in ankylosing spondylitis. Regarding the study as a whole: The authors reported significant enrichment of disease-linked clones in matched ankylosing spondylitis synovial fluid. For ankylosing spondylitis blood, a TCR beta motif of about 8 highly homologous variants appeared characteristic.

The length of the CDR3 is 14 residues. Trimming shortened V by 6 bases and J by 0 bases, and 9 bases separated the two germline ends. CDR1 is LNHDA and CDR2 is SQIVND in the germline V gene (reference sequence). As regards this clonotype: What it binds is unknown.

Quantitative molecular-barcoded 5'-RACE generated the TCR beta libraries. TCRdb analysed the 5' RACE reads with MiXCR anew, one entry per CDR3 protein. The sample has fewer than 35,000 distinct CDR3 sequences; around 30% are singletons. The rearrangement joins TRBV19 to TRBJ2-1; D unclear. This sequence was found in a male donor with ankylosing spondylitis. The sequencing input was synovial fluid, either unsorted or a sorted T cell fraction (not recorded which). CDR3 DNA sequence: TGTGCCAGTAGGGCCTCAAGCTCCTACAATGAGCAGTTCTTC. Protein sequence: CASRASSSYNEQFF.